The 25 T cell receptor beta chains listed next were all sequenced from one sample in a study of blood T cell repertoires in COVID-19. Only in-frame clones appear in the TCRdb table, and some are missing; sequencing was by immunoSEQ multiplex PCR. Among about 250,000 clones listed, roughly 88% were seen once. Sample: peripheral blood. The receptor source for this set is a woman aged 25-40 years with COVID-19, enrolled during active disease.

This chain links TRBV6-5 with TRBJ1-2, with 8 positions matching TRBD1. Germline CDR1 is MNHEY and CDR2 is SVGAGI. The V gene end was trimmed by 5 bases and the J gene end by 3 bases; junction bases not matched to a gene: 2. The CDR3 has 13 amino acids. As DNA, the CDR3 is TGTGCCAGCAGTCCAGGGGGCTACTATGGCTACACCTTC. Its protein is CASSPGGYYGYTF.

This chain connects TRBV27 to TRBJ2-1; D possibly corresponds to TRBD2 (5 bases). Germline-derived CDR1 and CDR2 are MNHEY and SMNVEV (reference sequence). This CDR3 contains 17 residues. The V end lost 7 bases, the J end lost 4 bases, and 23 bases lay between the germline ends. DNA for the CDR3: TGTGCCAGCATTCCTTTATTTACTAGTAGTCAGTACAATGAGCAGTTCTTC. Translating it yields CASIPLFTSSQYNEQFF.

The CDR3 nucleotides are TGTGCCAGCTCTCCGACAGGGTGGGGGAACACTGAAGCTTTCTTT. Protein product: CASSPTGWGNTEAFF. The chain combines TRBV18 with TRBJ1-1; 7 bases agree with TRBD1. The CDR3 has 15 residues. Trimming removed 6 bases from V and 1 base from J; junction bases left unmatched: 8. Per the germline V gene, CDR1 is KGHSH and CDR2 is LQKENI.

The CDR3: CASRIHGGDGYTF. The CDR3 nucleotides are TGTGCCAGCAGGATACATGGAGGGGATGGCTACACCTTC. The chain employs TRBV14 and TRBJ1-2, with D tentatively TRBD1 (5 bases). Germline CDR1 is SGHDN and CDR2 is FVKESK. V dropped 6 bases and J dropped 6 bases, with 14 bases sitting between them. There are 13 residues in the CDR3.

This rearrangement joins TRBV11-2 to TRBJ2-7, with D tentatively TRBD1 (5 bases). The V and J ends lost 5 bases and 3 bases respectively, with 14 bases between them. This CDR3 has 14 amino acids. CDR1 and CDR2 from the germline V gene are SGHAT and FQNNGV. As DNA, the CDR3 is TGTGCCAGCAGCCCCCCAGGGCGGTTCTACGAGCAGTACGTC. This sequence encodes CASSPPGRFYEQYV.

This chain connects TRBV7-6 to TRBJ2-1; 11 bases line up with TRBD2. CDR1 SGHVS and CDR2 FNYEAQ come from the germline V gene. This CDR3 has 15 residues. V dropped 3 bases and J dropped 3; count of bases not matched to a gene: 1. The CDR3 sequence is CASSFTSGGYNEQFF. The CDR3 bases are TGTGCCAGCAGCTTTACTAGCGGGGGCTACAATGAGCAGTTCTTC. The full variable domain, completed using reference TRBV7-6 and TRBJ2-1, is GAGVSQSPRYKVTKRGQDVALRCDPISGHVSLYWYRQALGQGPEFLTYFNYEAQQDKSGLPNDRFSAERPEGSISTLTIQRTEQRDSAMYRCASSFTSGGYNEQFFGPGTRLTVL.

This rearrangement joins TRBV5-4 to TRBJ2-7; 7 bases map to TRBD2. This CDR3 has 16 amino acids. V was pared by 0 bases and J by 0 bases, with 6 bases of the junction left unmatched. Per germline, CDR1 SGHNT and CDR2 YYREEE (reference sequence). CDR3 amino acids: CASSLGASGSSYEQYV. DNA for the CDR3: TGTGCCAGCAGCTTGGGGGCTAGCGGAAGCTCCTACGAGCAGTACGTC.

The chain carries TRBV7-2 and TRBJ1-6; tentatively, D is TRBD1 (6 bases). The CDR3 sequence is 15 residues long. Germline-derived CDR1 and CDR2 are SGHTA and FQGNSA. The germline V and J ends were trimmed by 7 bases and 6 bases, with 16 bases remaining between them. The CDR3 DNA sequence: TGTGCCAGCACAAATGGGGGCGTCGGTAATTCACCCCTCCACTTT. This codes for CASTNGGVGNSPLHF.

The chain recombines TRBV7-2 with TRBJ1-2, with 7 positions matching TRBD1. J gave up 5 bases and V 3 bases, and 15 bases lay outside the gene matches. The CDR3 is 17 residues long. Germline CDR1 SGHTA, CDR2 FQGNSA. Here the CDR3 DNA reads TGTGCCAGCAGCTTGCGGACAGGTGACAGGAGAGGTTATGGCTACACCTTC. Amino acids: CASSLRTGDRRGYGYTF.

In its sample, this clone was seen once. Other DNA sequences of this sample code for an identical CDR3. The V gene is TRBV2, the J gene TRBJ1-5, with 8 bases that match TRBD1. The CDR3 covers 14 residues. Germline lookup yields CDR1 SNHLY and CDR2 FYNNEI. The V gene end was trimmed by 4 bases and the J gene end by 4 bases; junction bases not matched to a gene: 3. The DNA for the CDR3 is TGTGCCAGCAGTGTTGGGACAGGTAATCAGCCCCAGCATTTT. It translates to CASSVGTGNQPQHF.

J is TRBJ2-7 and V is TRBV5-5; D ambiguous. The CDR3 runs to 16 residues. CDR1 and CDR2 from the germline V gene are SGHKS and YYEKEE (reference sequence). Trimming took off 0 bases at V and 4 bases at J, with 17 bases between the two ends. In DNA, the CDR3 is TGTGCCAGCAGCTTGGATCCGCAACCTAGGTCGTACGAGCAGTACTTC. Protein: CASSLDPQPRSYEQYF.

The chain combines TRBV27 with TRBJ1-1, with D hard to call. Germline V gene sequence: CDR1 MNHEY, CDR2 SMNVEV (reference sequence). This CDR3 has 16 residues. Trimming left V 2 bases short and J 0 bases short, with 13 bases between. CDR3 DNA: TGTGCCAGCAGTTTAGGTACGGGAGTGATGAACACTGAAGCTTTCTTT. Translated, it gives CASSLGTGVMNTEAFF.

This chain connects TRBV6-2 or TRBV6-3 to TRBJ2-1; 9 nucleotides agree with TRBD2. This CDR3 is built from 16 residues. The trim removed 5 bases at V and 5 bases at J, leaving 10 bases unmatched. CDR1 and CDR2 from the germline V gene are MNHEY and SVGEGT. The chain's CDR3 is CASSPTRTSADNEQFF. CDR3 DNA: TGTGCCAGCAGTCCAACACGGACTAGCGCGGACAATGAGCAGTTCTTC.

J is TRBJ1-4 and V is TRBV5-4; unclear D gene. Germline V gives CDR1 SGHNT, CDR2 YYREEE (reference sequence). CDR3 length: 14 residues. Trimming cost V 4 bases and J 6 bases, with 13 bases left between them. CDR3 sequence (DNA): TGTGCCAGCAGCGCCGGAGGGTCGCATGAAAAACTGTTTTTT. Protein sequence: CASSAGGSHEKLFF.

The V call is TRBV6-4, the J call TRBJ2-3, with D tentatively TRBD1 (5 bases). The germline V gene encodes CDR1 MRHNA and CDR2 SNTAGT. Trimming removed 2 bases from V and 6 bases from J, with 9 bases in between. The CDR3 runs to 13 residues. This CDR3 is CASSDGARDTQYF. In nucleotides, the CDR3 is TGTGCCAGCAGTGACGGGGCTCGCGATACGCAGTATTTT.

This chain connects TRBV27 to TRBJ2-1; D call uncertain. V was clipped by 3 bases and J by 9 bases, with 18 bases between them. Per the germline V gene, CDR1 is MNHEY and CDR2 is SMNVEV (reference sequence). The CDR3 consists of 15 residues. The CDR3 protein is CASSFSPTIGSEQFF. As DNA, the CDR3 is TGTGCCAGCAGTTTCTCCCCCACTATCGGTAGTGAGCAGTTCTTC.

CDR3 coding DNA: TGTGCCAGCAGTCCCCACGCTCGGGAGAGCGGGGGGGGTAATGAGCAGTTCTTC. Translation: CASSPHARESGGGNEQFF. V is TRBV28 and J is TRBJ2-1, with TRBD2 matching over 10 bases. The germline V gene has CDR1 MDHEN and CDR2 SYDVKM. V shed 5 bases and J 7 bases; nucleotides not matched to a gene: 17. The CDR3 is made up of 18 amino acids.

This sequence joins TRBV10-3 and TRBJ1-1, with D unclear. The CDR3 sequence is 14 residues long. Trimming took 7 bases from V and 1 from J, leaving 13 bases between them. Germline loops: CDR1 ENHRY, CDR2 SYGVKD. CDR3: CAITFTPRNTEAFF. CDR3 coding DNA: TGTGCCATCACCTTCACACCCAGGAACACTGAAGCTTTCTTT.

V usage is TRBV11-3 and J usage is TRBJ2-1, with TRBD2 matching over 7 bases. Germline CDR1 and CDR2: SGHNT and YENEEA. The J segment lost 6 bases and the V segment lost 6 bases, leaving 14 bases of the junction unmatched. The CDR3 length is 16 residues. CDR3 region: CASRSKEKRDGNEQFF. The CDR3 region has the DNA TGTGCCAGCAGGTCTAAGGAAAAGCGGGATGGCAATGAGCAGTTCTTC.

This clone has a handful of counts. J is TRBJ2-2 and V is TRBV5-1, with no clear D. Trimming pared 2 bases from V and 0 bases from J, leaving 5 bases between. This CDR3 comprises 14 residues. Germline V CDR1 and CDR2: SGHRS, YFSETQ. The CDR3 coding sequence is TGCGCCAGCAGCTTCCAGACGAACACCGGGGAGCTGTTTTTT. Protein product: CASSFQTNTGELFF.

The table lists this clone with a count of one. The rearrangement uses TRBV7-2 and TRBJ1-6; 7 nucleotides agree with TRBD1. This CDR3 is built from 15 residues. Per the germline V gene, CDR1 is SGHTA and CDR2 is FQGNSA. With V trimmed by 5 bases and J by 9 bases, 10 bases remained unmatched. The DNA of the CDR3 is TGTGCCAGCAGCGCAAACAGGGGCCTGGGTTCACCCCTCCACTTT. Its protein is CASSANRGLGSPLHF.

The chain joins TRBV9 to TRBJ1-2, with D maybe TRBD1 (6 bases). Germline CDR1 reads SGDLS; CDR2 reads YYNGEE. CDR3 size: 13 residues. Trimming shortened V by 4 bases and J by 2 bases, and 9 bases separated the two germline ends. Here the CDR3 DNA reads TGTGCCAGCAGCCCCACAGGGAACTATGGCTACACCTTC. Its translation: CASSPTGNYGYTF.

V gene TRBV3-1 (or the pseudogene TRBV3-2) combines with J gene TRBJ2-3; D is possibly TRBD2 (6 bases). V lost 2 bases, J lost 0 bases, and 18 bases lay in between. Germline V gene sequence: CDR1 LGHDT, CDR2 YNNKEL (reference sequence). The CDR3 has 18 amino acids. CDR3 in amino acids: CASSQRRRRDSSTDTQYF. The CDR3 DNA reads TGTGCCAGCAGCCAAAGGCGGCGGAGGGATTCTAGCACAGATACGCAGTATTTT.

The chain carries TRBV19 and TRBJ2-7, with 9 positions matching TRBD1. The CDR3 loop spans 15 amino acids. The germline CDR1 and CDR2 sequences are LNHDA and SQIVND (reference sequence). V was pared by 4 bases and J by 0 bases, with 4 bases of the junction left unmatched. For the CDR3, the DNA is TGTGCCAGTAGTAGGGGGACAGGGACCTCCTACGAGCAGTACTTC. Protein product: CASSRGTGTSYEQYF.

The genes are TRBV6-2 or TRBV6-3 and TRBJ1-1; 8 nucleotides match TRBD1. The germline V gene has CDR1 MNHEY and CDR2 SVGEGT. There are 13 residues in the CDR3. With V trimmed by 6 bases and J by 4 bases, 4 bases remained unmatched. In DNA, the CDR3 is TGTGCCAGCAGCGCAGACAGGGGCACTGAAGCTTTCTTT. Residues: CASSADRGTEAFF.